The 10 T cell receptor beta chains listed next were all sequenced from one sample in a study of cytomegalovirus exposure and HLA in healthy donors. The PCR employed 60 Vbeta primers together with 13 Jbeta primers. The data were produced by immunoSEQ multiplex PCR, yet TCRdb's version contains in-frame clones alone and is incomplete. The data contain about 190,000 clones, approximately 80% of them singletons. Sequenced sample: PBMCs. Receptors were obtained from a woman between 18 and 29 years old in good health and CMV-seronegative.

Remarks on this clone: The junction does not match germline at one end; this may be a read error. This chain links TRBV9 with TRBJ2-1; 16 bases fit TRBD2. In germline, CDR1 is SGDLS, CDR2 YYNGEE. The CDR3 contains 14 residues. As DNA, the CDR3 is TGTGCCAGCAGTTTCGGGACTAGCGGGAGGGCCCCCCTCTTC. As protein: CASSFGTSGRAPLF. The entire variable domain, with the rest obtained from reference TRBV9 and TRBJ2-1, is as follows: DSGVTQTPKHLITATGQRVTLRCSPRSGDLSVYWYQQSLDQGLQFLIQYYNGEERAKGNILERFSAQQFPDLHSELNLSSLELGDSALYFCASSFGTSGRAPLFGPGTRLTVL.

This chain connects TRBV28 to TRBJ2-7; the D gene is possibly TRBD1 (6 bases). The CDR3 spans 17 residues. The germline gives CDR1 MDHEN, CDR2 SYDVKM. The germline V and J ends were trimmed by 2 bases and 1 base, with 18 bases remaining between them. The CDR3 here is CASSLPRRGKQSYEQYF. CDR3 bases: TGTGCCAGCAGTTTACCCCGCAGGGGTAAGCAATCCTACGAGCAGTACTTC.

This chain joins TRBV30 and TRBJ1-2; weak D call: TRBD1 (6 bases). Trimming took 0 bases from V and 8 from J, leaving 13 bases between them. CDR3 length equals 13 residues. The V gene's germline CDR1 is GTSNPN and CDR2 SVGIG (reference sequence). CDR3 sequence: CAWSVGGAGGYTF. For the CDR3, the DNA is TGTGCCTGGAGTGTCGGGGGGGCTGGGGGCTACACCTTC.

The sample holds a few counts of this clone. This sequence joins TRBV7-9 and TRBJ2-7; 11 nucleotides line up with TRBD2. Germline V CDR1 and CDR2: SEHNR, FQNEAQ (reference sequence). This CDR3 region has 15 residues. Germline trimming cut 6 bases from V and 2 bases from J; bases unmatched to any gene: 6. The CDR3 DNA follows: TGTGCCAGCAGTAATACTAGCGGGAGCCCCTACGAGCAGTACTTC. Protein product: CASSNTSGSPYEQYF.

The V call is TRBV19, the J call TRBJ1-3; D is unclear. The CDR3 extends over 14 amino acids. Germline V gene lookup returns CDR1 LNHDA and CDR2 SQIVND (reference sequence). V lost 3 bases to trimming and J lost 4 bases, with 10 bases between them. The CDR3 DNA reads TGTGCCAGTAGTATTAGGCAGGCGGGAAACACCATATATTTT. Residues: CASSIRQAGNTIYF.

J is TRBJ2-7 and V is TRBV29-1; 11 bases are a match to TRBD2. The CDR3 loop spans 14 amino acids. CDR1 is SQVTM and CDR2 is ANQGSEA in the germline V gene. V lost 2 bases and J lost 2; bases outside the gene matches: 2. DNA of the CDR3: TGCAGCGTTGAAACGACTAGCGGGACCTACGAGCAGTACTTC. Protein sequence: CSVETTSGTYEQYF.

The chain recombines TRBV19 with TRBJ1-1; perhaps TRBD1 as D (6 bases). The CDR3 has 14 residues. V lost 3 bases, J lost 6 bases, and 14 bases lay in between. Germline V lookup: CDR1 LNHDA, CDR2 SQIVND (reference sequence). The CDR3 coding sequence is TGTGCCAGTAGTATTGCCCTGGCAGGGGCTGAAGCTTTCTTT. Translating gives CASSIALAGAEAFF.

V and J are TRBV9 and TRBJ2-2; 9 bases map to TRBD2. The CDR3 length is 15 residues. J lost 3 bases, V lost 4 bases, and 4 bases had no gene match. Germline V CDR1 and CDR2: SGDLS, YYNGEE. CDR3 amino acids: CASSYRLADTGELFF. CDR3 nucleotide sequence: TGTGCCAGCAGCTACCGACTAGCGGACACCGGGGAGCTGTTTTTT.

The gene calls are TRBV30 and TRBJ1-3; 8 bases line up with TRBD1. Germline assignment: CDR1 GTSNPN and CDR2 SVGIG (reference sequence). The CDR3 contains 14 residues. V lost 6 bases, J lost 0 bases, and 4 bases stayed unmatched. CDR3 in amino acids: CACRTGSSGNTIYF. The CDR3 DNA sequence: TGTGCCTGTCGGACAGGGAGCTCTGGAAACACCATATATTTT.

The genes are TRBV7-9 and TRBJ2-1, with D uncertain. Germline assignment: CDR1 SEHNR and CDR2 FQNEAQ (reference sequence). V was cut by 7 bases and J by 8 bases, with 21 bases left in between. The CDR3 extends over 15 amino acids. Here the CDR3 reads CASTTTRRLLDEQFF. The CDR3, as DNA: TGTGCCAGCACGACGACTCGAAGATTGCTCGATGAGCAGTTCTTC.